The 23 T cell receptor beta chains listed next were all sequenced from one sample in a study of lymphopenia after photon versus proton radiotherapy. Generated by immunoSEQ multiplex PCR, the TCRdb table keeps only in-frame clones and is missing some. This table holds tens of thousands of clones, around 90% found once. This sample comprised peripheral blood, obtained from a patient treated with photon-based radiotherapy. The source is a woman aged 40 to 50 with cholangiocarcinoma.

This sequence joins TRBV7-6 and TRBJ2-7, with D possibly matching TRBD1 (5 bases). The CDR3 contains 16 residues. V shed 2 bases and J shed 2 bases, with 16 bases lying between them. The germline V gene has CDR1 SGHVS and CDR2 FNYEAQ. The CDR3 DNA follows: TGTGCCAGCAGCTTATGGGGCACAGAAGAACCCTACGAGCAGTACTTC. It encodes CASSLWGTEEPYEQYF.

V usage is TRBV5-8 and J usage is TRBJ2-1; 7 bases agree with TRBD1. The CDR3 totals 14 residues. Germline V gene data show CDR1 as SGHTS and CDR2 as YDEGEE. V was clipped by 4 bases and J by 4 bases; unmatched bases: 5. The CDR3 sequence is CASSPGQAYNEQFF. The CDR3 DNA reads TGTGCCAGCAGCCCCGGACAGGCTTACAATGAGCAGTTCTTC. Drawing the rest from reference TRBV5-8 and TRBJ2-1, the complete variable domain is EAGVTQSPTHLIKTRGQQATLRCSPISGHTSVYWYQQALGLGLQFLLWYDEGEERNRGNFPPRFSGRQFPNYSSELNVNALELEDSALYLCASSPGQAYNEQFFGPGTRLTVL.

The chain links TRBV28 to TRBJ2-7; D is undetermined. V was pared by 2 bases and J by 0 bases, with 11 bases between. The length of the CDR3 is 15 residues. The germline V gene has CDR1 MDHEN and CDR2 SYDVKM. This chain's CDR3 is CASSLAKGFSYEQYF. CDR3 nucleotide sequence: TGTGCCAGCAGTTTAGCGAAGGGCTTCTCCTACGAGCAGTACTTC.

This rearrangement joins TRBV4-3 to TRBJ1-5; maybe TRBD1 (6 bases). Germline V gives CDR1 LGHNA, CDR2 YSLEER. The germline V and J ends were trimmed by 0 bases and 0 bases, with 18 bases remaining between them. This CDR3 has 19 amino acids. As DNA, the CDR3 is TGCGCCAGCAGCCAAGACCTTACCAGAGGACAGATTAGCAATCAGCCCCAGCATTTT. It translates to CASSQDLTRGQISNQPQHF.

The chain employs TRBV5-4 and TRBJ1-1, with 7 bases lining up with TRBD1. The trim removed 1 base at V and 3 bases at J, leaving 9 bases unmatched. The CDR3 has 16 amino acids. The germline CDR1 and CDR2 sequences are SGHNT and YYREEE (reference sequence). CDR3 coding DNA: TGTGCCAGCAGCTTGTCTCGAGGGGGCGCAGACACTGAAGCTTTCTTT. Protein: CASSLSRGGADTEAFF. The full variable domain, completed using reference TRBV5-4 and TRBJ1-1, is ETGVTQSPTHLIKTRGQQVTLRCSSQSGHNTVSWYQQALGQGPQFIFQYYREEENGRGNFPPRFSGLQFPNYSSELNVNALELDDSALYLCASSLSRGGADTEAFFGQGTRLTVV.

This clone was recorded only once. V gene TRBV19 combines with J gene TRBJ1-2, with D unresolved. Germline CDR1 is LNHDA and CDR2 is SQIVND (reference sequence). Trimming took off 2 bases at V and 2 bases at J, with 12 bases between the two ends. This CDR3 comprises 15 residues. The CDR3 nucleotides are TGTGCCAGTAGTATATTCTCGGGCGGAAACTATGGCTACACCTTC. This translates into CASSIFSGGNYGYTF.

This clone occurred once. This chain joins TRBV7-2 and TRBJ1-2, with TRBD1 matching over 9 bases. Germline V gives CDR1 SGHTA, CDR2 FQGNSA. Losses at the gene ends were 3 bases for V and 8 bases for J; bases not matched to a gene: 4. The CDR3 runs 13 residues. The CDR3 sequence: CASSFWTGAGYTF. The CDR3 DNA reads TGTGCCAGCAGCTTCTGGACAGGGGCGGGCTACACCTTC.

The DNA for the CDR3 is TGTGCCATCAGTGAACGGGCCCTTAGCACAGATACGCAGTATTTT. Amino acid sequence: CAISERALSTDTQYF. This chain connects TRBV10-3 to TRBJ2-3; D is undetermined. Trimming removed 3 bases from V and 0 bases from J, with 10 bases in between. Germline V gene data show CDR1 as ENHRY and CDR2 as SYGVKD. The CDR3 contains 15 residues.

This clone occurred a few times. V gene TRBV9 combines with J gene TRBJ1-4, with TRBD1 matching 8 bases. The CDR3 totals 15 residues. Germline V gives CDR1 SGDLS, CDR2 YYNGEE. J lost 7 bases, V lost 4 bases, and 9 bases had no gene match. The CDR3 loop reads CASSPQGGLGEKLFF. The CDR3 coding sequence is TGTGCCAGCAGCCCACAGGGGGGGCTAGGTGAAAAACTGTTTTTT. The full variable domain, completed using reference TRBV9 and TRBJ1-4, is DSGVTQTPKHLITATGQRVTLRCSPRSGDLSVYWYQQSLDQGLQFLIQYYNGEERAKGNILERFSAQQFPDLHSELNLSSLELGDSALYFCASSPQGGLGEKLFFGSGTQLSVL.

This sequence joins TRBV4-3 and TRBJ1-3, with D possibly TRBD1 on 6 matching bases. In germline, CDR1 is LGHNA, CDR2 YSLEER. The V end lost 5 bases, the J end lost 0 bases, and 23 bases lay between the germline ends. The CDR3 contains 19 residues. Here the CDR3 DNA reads TGCGCCAGCAGCTCGCGGAGGGCAGGGGTGATGGGCTCTGGAAACACCATATATTTT. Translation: CASSSRRAGVMGSGNTIYF.

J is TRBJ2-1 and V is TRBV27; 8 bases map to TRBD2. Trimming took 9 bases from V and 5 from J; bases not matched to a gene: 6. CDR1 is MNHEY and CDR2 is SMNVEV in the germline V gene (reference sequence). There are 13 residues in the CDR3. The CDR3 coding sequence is TGTGCCAGTGGGGGACTAGGGGACAATGAGCAGTTCTTC. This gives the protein CASGGLGDNEQFF.

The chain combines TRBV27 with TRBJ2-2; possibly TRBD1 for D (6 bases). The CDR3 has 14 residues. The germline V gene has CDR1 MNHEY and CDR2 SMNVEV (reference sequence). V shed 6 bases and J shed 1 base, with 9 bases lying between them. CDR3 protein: CASSTGWNTGELFF. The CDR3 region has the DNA TGTGCCAGCAGCACAGGGTGGAACACCGGGGAGCTGTTTTTT.

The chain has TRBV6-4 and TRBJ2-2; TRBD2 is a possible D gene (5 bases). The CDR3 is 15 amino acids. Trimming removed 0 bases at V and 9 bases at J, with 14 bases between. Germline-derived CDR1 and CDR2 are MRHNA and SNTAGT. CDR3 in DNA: TGTGCCAGCAGTGACTCGATCGGGGAAGCGCGGGAGCTGTTTTTT. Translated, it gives CASSDSIGEARELFF.

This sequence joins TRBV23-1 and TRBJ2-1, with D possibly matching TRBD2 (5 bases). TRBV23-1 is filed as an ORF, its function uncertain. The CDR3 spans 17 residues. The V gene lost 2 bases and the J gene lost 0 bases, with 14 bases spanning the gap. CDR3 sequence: CASSQTPSGSSYNEQFF. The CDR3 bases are TGCGCCAGCAGTCAAACCCCCTCGGGGTCCTCCTACAATGAGCAGTTCTTC.

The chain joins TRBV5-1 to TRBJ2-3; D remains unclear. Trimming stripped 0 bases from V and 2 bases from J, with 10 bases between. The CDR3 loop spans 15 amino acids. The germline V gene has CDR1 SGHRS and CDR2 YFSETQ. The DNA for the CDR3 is TGCGCCAGCAGCTTGGAGTTTCCGGCCACAGATACGCAGTATTTT. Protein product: CASSLEFPATDTQYF.

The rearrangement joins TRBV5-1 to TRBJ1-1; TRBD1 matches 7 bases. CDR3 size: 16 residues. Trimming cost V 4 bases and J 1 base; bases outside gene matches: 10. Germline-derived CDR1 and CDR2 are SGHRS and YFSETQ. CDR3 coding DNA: TGCGCCAGCAGCCTGGGACAAAGGGGGCCGAACACTGAAGCTTTCTTT. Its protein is CASSLGQRGPNTEAFF. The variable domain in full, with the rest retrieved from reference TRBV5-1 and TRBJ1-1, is KAGVTQTPRYLIKTRGQQVTLSCSPISGHRSVSWYQQTPGQGLQFLFEYFSETQRNKGNFPGRFSGRQFSNSRSEMNVSTLELGDSALYLCASSLGQRGPNTEAFFGQGTRLTVV.

The CDR3 protein is CATQPGGSYNEQFF. DNA of the CDR3: TGTGCCACCCAACCCGGGGGCTCCTACAATGAGCAGTTCTTC. The chain links TRBV7-2 to TRBJ2-1; D perhaps matches TRBD2 (6 bases). The V gene lost 10 bases and the J gene lost 0 bases, with 13 bases spanning the gap. The germline CDR1 and CDR2 sequences are SGHTA and FQGNSA. The CDR3 covers 14 residues.

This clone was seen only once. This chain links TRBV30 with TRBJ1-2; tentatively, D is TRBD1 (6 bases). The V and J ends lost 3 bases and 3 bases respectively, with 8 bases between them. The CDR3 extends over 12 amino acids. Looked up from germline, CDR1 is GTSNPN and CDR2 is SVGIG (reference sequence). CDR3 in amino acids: CAWRGADYGYTF. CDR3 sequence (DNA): TGTGCCTGGAGGGGGGCTGACTATGGCTACACCTTC.

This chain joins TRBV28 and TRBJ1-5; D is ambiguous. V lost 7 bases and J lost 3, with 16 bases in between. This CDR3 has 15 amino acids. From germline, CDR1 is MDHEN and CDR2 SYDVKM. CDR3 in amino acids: CASITVAGSNQPQHF. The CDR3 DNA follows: TGTGCCAGCATTACTGTGGCAGGATCCAATCAGCCCCAGCATTTT.

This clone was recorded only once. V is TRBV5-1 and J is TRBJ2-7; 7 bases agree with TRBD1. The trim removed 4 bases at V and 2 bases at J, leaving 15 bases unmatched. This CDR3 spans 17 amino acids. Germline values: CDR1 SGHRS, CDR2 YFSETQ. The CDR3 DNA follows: TGCGCCAGCAGCCTAGCCCCTGAGGGACAGCGAGCCTACGAGCAGTACTTC. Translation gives CASSLAPEGQRAYEQYF.

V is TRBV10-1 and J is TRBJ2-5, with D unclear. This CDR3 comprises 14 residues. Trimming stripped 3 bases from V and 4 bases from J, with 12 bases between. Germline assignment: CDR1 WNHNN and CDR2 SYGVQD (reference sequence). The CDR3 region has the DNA TGCGCCAGCAGTGAAGCAATAGGGTCAGAGACCCAGTACTTC. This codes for CASSEAIGSETQYF.

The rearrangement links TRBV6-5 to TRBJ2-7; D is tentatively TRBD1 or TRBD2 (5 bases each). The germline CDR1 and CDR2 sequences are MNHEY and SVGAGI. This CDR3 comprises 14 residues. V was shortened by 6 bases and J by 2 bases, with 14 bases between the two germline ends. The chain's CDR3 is CASSSGTVPYEQYF. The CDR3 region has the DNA TGTGCCAGCAGCTCCGGGACGGTACCCTACGAGCAGTACTTC.

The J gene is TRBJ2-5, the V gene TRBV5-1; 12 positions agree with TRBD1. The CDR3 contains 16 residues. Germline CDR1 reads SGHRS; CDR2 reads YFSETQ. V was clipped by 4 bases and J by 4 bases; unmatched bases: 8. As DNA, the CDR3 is TGCGCCAGCAGCATGATGTGGGACAGGGGGCGAGAGACCCAGTACTTC. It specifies CASSMMWDRGRETQYF.